This TCR beta chain was observed in a study of T cell repertoires in cytomegalovirus infection. At the level of the study: Indicated by public TCR beta signatures were CMV infection and matching HLA type.

This clonotype was detected only a few times. The antigen is unknown. The V and J ends lost 5 bases and 8 bases respectively, with 12 bases between them. CDR3 length: 12 residues. Germline CDR1 reads SEHNR; CDR2 reads FQNEAQ (reference sequence). Using its own MiXCR run on the reads, TCRdb lists one record per CDR3 protein. The sample includes 70,000 to 85,000 distinct CDR3 sequences, roughly 40% seen only once; the top ten take approximately 95%. The TCR originated in a human donor in good health (CMV status not recorded). Some clones in this sample may be carry-over from other donors' samples. The chain has TRBV7-9 and TRBJ1-2; possibly TRBD1 for D (5 bases). Sample: CD8+ T cells from cultured PBMCs, taken from culture after CMV antigen stimulation. CDR3: CASSAGLPGYTF. The CDR3 DNA follows: TGTGCCAGCAGCGCAGGGTTGCCCGGCTACACCTTC. The complete variable domain, with remaining parts taken from reference TRBV7-9 and TRBJ1-2, reads DTGVSQNPRHKITKRGQNVTFRCDPISEHNRLYWYRQTLGQGPEFLTYFQNEAQLEKSRLLSDRFSAERPKGSFSTLEIQRTEQGDSAMYLCASSAGLPGYTFGSGTRLTVV.